This T cell receptor beta chain was recovered during a study of T-cell memory formation after mild COVID-19. Study-level information: In these data, TCR clusters were largely donor specific.

The study, taken as a whole, reports: Cross-reactive memory seemingly joined, as some responding clones were found in pre-infection memory. Among clones contracting day 15 to 85, CD4/CD8 was balanced, whereas later expanders leaned CD4+.

In germline, CDR1 is SGHRS, CDR2 YFSETQ. The length of the CDR3 is 17 residues. V was clipped by 1 base and J by 0 bases; unmatched bases: 6. TCRdb reanalysed the 5' RACE reads using MiXCR and keeps one entry per CDR3 protein. Of 390,000 or so distinct CDR3 sequences listed, 16% were seen once; the top ten hold around a fifth. This clonotype has just a few counts. Its antigen is as yet unknown. This clonotype was obtained from a man aged 18 to 29 who had mild COVID-19 (a few samples of this study predate the infection). Cell type and time point are not known. The sequencing input was PBMCs or a T cell subset sorted from them (not recorded which). The genes are TRBV5-1 and TRBJ2-3; 9 bases match TRBD2. The CDR3, as DNA: TGCGCCAGCAGCTTGCCCCCAGCGGGGGGTAGCACAGATACGCAGTATTTT. Its protein is CASSLPPAGGSTDTQYF.